A selection of T cell receptor beta chains follows, all from one sample in a study of blood T cell dynamics during melanoma immunotherapy. Clones were read by immunoSEQ multiplex PCR, and TCRdb kept only the in-frame ones, dropping some. The data show 6,000 to 8,500 clones, with under 90% seen just once and around 5.3% held by the top ten. This material consisted of blood, taken from a patient treated with checkpoint blockade. These receptors all come from a human donor with melanoma. CDR3s leave out the opening cysteine and the closing phenylalanine or tryptophan.

j_gene: -; v_gene: TRBV6-5; CDR3aa: ASSYSFSRSSYEQY
j_gene: TRBJ1-5; v_gene: TRBV5-8; CDR3aa: ASSLGNDQPQH
j_gene: TRBJ1-2; v_gene: TRBV5-8; CDR3aa: ASSLVEQLNGYT
j_gene: TRBJ2-7; v_gene: TRBV6-5; CDR3aa: ASSYRRDSSYEQY
j_gene: TRBJ1-2; v_gene: TRBV7-8; CDR3aa: ASSPDNYGYT
j_gene: TRBJ2-5; v_gene: TRBV10-3; CDR3aa: AIKGTGQSQETQY
j_gene: TRBJ1-2; v_gene: TRBV7-9; CDR3aa: ASSLAGREGGYT
j_gene: TRBJ1-3; v_gene: TRBV2; CDR3aa: ASSLFWDRSSGNTIY
j_gene: TRBJ1-1; v_gene: TRBV7-9; CDR3aa: ASSLLGSLNTEAF
j_gene: TRBJ2-1; v_gene: TRBV5-4; CDR3aa: ASSLSGTSLEQF
j_gene: TRBJ1-3; v_gene: TRBV7-9; CDR3aa: ASSSGNTIY
j_gene: TRBJ1-5; v_gene: TRBV4-3; CDR3aa: ASSQVRGQPQH
j_gene: TRBJ2-1; v_gene: TRBV7-2; CDR3aa: ASSIWGVISGRGNEQF
j_gene: TRBJ1-3; v_gene: TRBV30; CDR3aa: AWRVGSLSGNTIY
j_gene: TRBJ1-6; v_gene: TRBV5-6; CDR3aa: ASSLYYNSPLH
j_gene: TRBJ2-7; v_gene: TRBV5-1; CDR3aa: ASSLGTPYEQY
j_gene: TRBJ1-2; v_gene: TRBV11-2; CDR3aa: ASSRDRGDYGYT
j_gene: TRBJ1-1; v_gene: TRBV18; CDR3aa: ASSPSVSGSTEAF
j_gene: TRBJ1-1; v_gene: TRBV19; CDR3aa: ASSDATGGMRTEAF
j_gene: TRBJ1-1; v_gene: TRBV6-1; CDR3aa: ASSEAYQRQNTEAF
j_gene: TRBJ2-2; v_gene: TRBV7-9; CDR3aa: ASSLLSNTGELF
j_gene: TRBJ1-5; v_gene: TRBV27; CDR3aa: ASSLQTGDQPQH
j_gene: TRBJ1-1; v_gene: TRBV2; CDR3aa: ASSSQGARGTEAF
j_gene: TRBJ1-1; v_gene: TRBV10-2; CDR3aa: ASSESGAPGAEAF
j_gene: TRBJ1-5; v_gene: TRBV6-1; CDR3aa: ASSELLTAESGQPQH
j_gene: TRBJ1-3; v_gene: TRBV5-6; CDR3aa: ASSQLLRGTSGNTIY
j_gene: TRBJ1-3; v_gene: TRBV7-9; CDR3aa: ASSLRQGSSGNTIY
j_gene: TRBJ2-7; v_gene: TRBV4-1; CDR3aa: ASSPDPGGTYEQY
j_gene: TRBJ2-7; v_gene: TRBV4-2; CDR3aa: ASSHRTSGGFPDSYEQY
j_gene: TRBJ1-2; v_gene: TRBV27; CDR3aa: ASSLGNNYGYT
j_gene: TRBJ2-7; v_gene: TRBV2; CDR3aa: ASSYTSYEQY
j_gene: TRBJ2-3; v_gene: TRBV6-1; CDR3aa: ASSGLAGGGTDTQY
j_gene: TRBJ1-2; v_gene: TRBV7-9; CDR3aa: ASSPRTGVNYGYT
j_gene: TRBJ2-5; v_gene: TRBV5-5; CDR3aa: ASSPRVDPSVGTQY
j_gene: TRBJ1-2; v_gene: TRBV6-5; CDR3aa: ASSRDRAGYT
j_gene: TRBJ1-2; v_gene: TRBV19; CDR3aa: ASTPGTPTSIYGYT
j_gene: TRBJ1-5; v_gene: TRBV4-1; CDR3aa: ASSQDTGGRRMSNQPQH
j_gene: TRBJ2-6; v_gene: TRBV6-1; CDR3aa: ASSEDSSGANVLT
j_gene: TRBJ2-5; v_gene: TRBV29-1; CDR3aa: SGGQGIETQY
j_gene: TRBJ1-5; v_gene: TRBV28; CDR3aa: ASSFYRGSNQPQH
j_gene: TRBJ2-7; v_gene: TRBV27; CDR3aa: ASSLSRGIHEQY
j_gene: TRBJ2-6; v_gene: TRBV23-1; CDR3aa: ASSARGAPSGANVLT
j_gene: TRBJ2-6; v_gene: TRBV30; CDR3aa: AWSTGANVLT
j_gene: TRBJ2-3; v_gene: TRBV19; CDR3aa: ASSIEASGSTDTQY
j_gene: TRBJ1-5; v_gene: TRBV2; CDR3aa: ASRQGQQPQH
j_gene: TRBJ2-3; v_gene: TRBV2; CDR3aa: ASSERSGPVRDTQY
j_gene: TRBJ1-1; v_gene: TRBV30; CDR3aa: AWGGQEKAF
j_gene: TRBJ2-5; v_gene: TRBV25-1; CDR3aa: ASGLAGFQETQY
j_gene: TRBJ1-1; v_gene: TRBV6-1; CDR3aa: ASSQTGAGTEAF
j_gene: TRBJ1-1; v_gene: TRBV5-4; CDR3aa: ASSLNTEAF
j_gene: TRBJ1-2; v_gene: TRBV5-6; CDR3aa: ASSPYGPSSYYGYT
j_gene: TRBJ1-1; v_gene: TRBV30; CDR3aa: AWSVGTEAF
j_gene: TRBJ1-1; v_gene: TRBV5-1; CDR3aa: ASSLDGDTEAF
j_gene: TRBJ1-6; v_gene: TRBV4-2; CDR3aa: ASSHGSLTPGYNSPLH